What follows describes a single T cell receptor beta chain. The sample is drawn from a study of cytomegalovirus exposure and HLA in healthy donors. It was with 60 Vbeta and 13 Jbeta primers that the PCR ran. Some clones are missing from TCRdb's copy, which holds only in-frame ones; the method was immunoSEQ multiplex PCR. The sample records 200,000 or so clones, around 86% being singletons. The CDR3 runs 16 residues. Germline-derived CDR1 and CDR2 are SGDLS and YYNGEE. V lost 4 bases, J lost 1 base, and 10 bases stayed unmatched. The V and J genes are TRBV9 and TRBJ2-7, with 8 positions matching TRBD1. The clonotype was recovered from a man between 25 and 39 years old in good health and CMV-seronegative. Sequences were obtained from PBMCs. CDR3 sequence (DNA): TGTGCCAGCAGCTCAGGGGACAGGTTGTTATCCTACGAGCAGTACTTC. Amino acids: CASSSGDRLLSYEQYF.